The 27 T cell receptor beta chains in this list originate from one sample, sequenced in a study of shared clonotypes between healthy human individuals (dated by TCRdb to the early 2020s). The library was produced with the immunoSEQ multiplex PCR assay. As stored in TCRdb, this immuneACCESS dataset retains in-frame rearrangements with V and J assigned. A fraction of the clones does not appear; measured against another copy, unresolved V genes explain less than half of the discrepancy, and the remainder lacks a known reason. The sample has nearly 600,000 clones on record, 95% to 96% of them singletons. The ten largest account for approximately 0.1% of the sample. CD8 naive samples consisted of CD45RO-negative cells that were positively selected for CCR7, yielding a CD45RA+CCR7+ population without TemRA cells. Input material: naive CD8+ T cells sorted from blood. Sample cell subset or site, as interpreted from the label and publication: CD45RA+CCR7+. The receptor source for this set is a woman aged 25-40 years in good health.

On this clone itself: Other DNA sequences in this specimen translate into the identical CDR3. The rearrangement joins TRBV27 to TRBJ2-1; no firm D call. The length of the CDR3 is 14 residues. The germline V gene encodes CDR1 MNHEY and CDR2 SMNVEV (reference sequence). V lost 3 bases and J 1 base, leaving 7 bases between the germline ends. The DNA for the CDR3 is TGTGCCAGCAGTTTCGGAGATTCCTACAATGAGCAGTTCTTC. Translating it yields CASSFGDSYNEQFF.

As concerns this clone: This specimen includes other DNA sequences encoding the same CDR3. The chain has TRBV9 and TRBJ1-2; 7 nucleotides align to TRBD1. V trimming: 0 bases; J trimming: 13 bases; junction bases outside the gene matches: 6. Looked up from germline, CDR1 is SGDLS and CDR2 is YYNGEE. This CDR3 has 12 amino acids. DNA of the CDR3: TGTGCCAGCAGCGTAGTAGGGGGCGGTGGCACCTTC. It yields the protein CASSVVGGGGTF.

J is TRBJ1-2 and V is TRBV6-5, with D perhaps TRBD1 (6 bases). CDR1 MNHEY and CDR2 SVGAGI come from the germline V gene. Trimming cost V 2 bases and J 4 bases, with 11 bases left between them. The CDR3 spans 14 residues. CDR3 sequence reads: CASSYRGQSYGYTF. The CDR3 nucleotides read TGTGCCAGCAGTTACCGCGGACAGAGCTATGGCTACACCTTC.

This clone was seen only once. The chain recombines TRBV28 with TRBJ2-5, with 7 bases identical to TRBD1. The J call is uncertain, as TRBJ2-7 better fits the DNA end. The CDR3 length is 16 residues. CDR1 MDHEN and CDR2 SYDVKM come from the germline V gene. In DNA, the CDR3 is TGTGCCAGCAGTTTTGGGGTCCGAGCCAGGGGGAACGAGCAGTACTTC. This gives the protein CASSFGVRARGNEQYF.

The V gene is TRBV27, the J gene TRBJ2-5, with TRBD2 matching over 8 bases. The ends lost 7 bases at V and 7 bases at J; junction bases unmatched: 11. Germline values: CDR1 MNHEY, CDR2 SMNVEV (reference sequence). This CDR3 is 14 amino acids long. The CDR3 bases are TGTGCCAGCAACCCGACTAGCGCCCTAGGGACCCAGTACTTC. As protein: CASNPTSALGTQYF.

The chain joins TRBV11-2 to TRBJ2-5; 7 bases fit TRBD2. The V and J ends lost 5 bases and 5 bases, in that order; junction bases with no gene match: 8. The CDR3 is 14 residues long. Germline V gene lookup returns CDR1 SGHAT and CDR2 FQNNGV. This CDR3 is CASSQASGGETQYF. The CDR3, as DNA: TGTGCCAGCAGCCAAGCTAGCGGAGGGGAGACCCAGTACTTC.

The CDR3 nucleotides read TGTGCCAGCAGCTTATCACAGGGTATTTTTCTCGAGCAGTACTTC. Amino acid sequence: CASSLSQGIFLEQYF. This chain connects TRBV5-6 to TRBJ2-7, with D tentatively TRBD1 (6 bases). The CDR3 length is 15 residues. Germline CDR1 is SGHDT and CDR2 is YYEEEE. The V and J ends lost 2 bases and 6 bases respectively, with 18 bases between them.

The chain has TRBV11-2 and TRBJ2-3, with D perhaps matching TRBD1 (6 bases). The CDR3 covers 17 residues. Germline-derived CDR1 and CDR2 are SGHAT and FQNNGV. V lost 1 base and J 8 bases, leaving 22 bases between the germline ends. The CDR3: CASSLGGLGSVGGTQYF. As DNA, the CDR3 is TGTGCCAGCAGCTTAGGGGGGCTTGGTAGCGTGGGTGGTACGCAGTATTTT.

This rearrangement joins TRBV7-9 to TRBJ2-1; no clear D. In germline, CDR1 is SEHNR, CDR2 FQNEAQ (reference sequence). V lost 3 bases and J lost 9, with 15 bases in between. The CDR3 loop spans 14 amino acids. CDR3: CASSFDQLLVEQFF. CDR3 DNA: TGTGCCAGCAGCTTCGACCAACTTTTGGTTGAGCAGTTCTTC.

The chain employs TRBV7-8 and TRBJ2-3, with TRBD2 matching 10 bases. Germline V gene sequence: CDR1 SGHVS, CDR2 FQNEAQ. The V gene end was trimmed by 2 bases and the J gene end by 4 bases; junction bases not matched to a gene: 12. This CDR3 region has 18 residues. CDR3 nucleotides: TGTGCCAGCAGCTTAAGGGCTAGCGGGAGCGGGGGCGCAGATACGCAGTATTTT. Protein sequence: CASSLRASGSGGADTQYF.

Here the CDR3 reads CASRGTSGHSEQFF. Written as DNA, the CDR3 is TGTGCCAGCAGAGGGACTAGCGGACACAGTGAGCAGTTCTTC. V and J are TRBV7-9 and TRBJ2-1; 11 bases fit TRBD2. This CDR3 is built from 14 residues. The V gene end was trimmed by 6 bases and the J gene end by 9 bases; junction bases not matched to a gene: 7. Germline loops: CDR1 SEHNR, CDR2 FQNEAQ (reference sequence).

The CDR3 DNA follows: TGTGCCTGGCACTCCCCGGGACTAGCGAATACAGATACGCAGTATTTT. It specifies CAWHSPGLANTDTQYF. This chain joins TRBV30 and TRBJ2-3, with 10 nucleotides matching TRBD2. Trimming cost V 5 bases and J 3 bases; bases outside gene matches: 11. The germline gives CDR1 GTSNPN, CDR2 SVGIG (reference sequence). The CDR3 has 16 residues.

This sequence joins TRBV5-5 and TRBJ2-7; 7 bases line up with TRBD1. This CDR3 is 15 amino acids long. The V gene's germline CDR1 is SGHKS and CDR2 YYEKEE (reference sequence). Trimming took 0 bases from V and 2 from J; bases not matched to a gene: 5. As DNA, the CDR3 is TGTGCCAGCAGCTTGGCAGGGACAGCCCCCTACGAGCAGTACTTC. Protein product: CASSLAGTAPYEQYF.

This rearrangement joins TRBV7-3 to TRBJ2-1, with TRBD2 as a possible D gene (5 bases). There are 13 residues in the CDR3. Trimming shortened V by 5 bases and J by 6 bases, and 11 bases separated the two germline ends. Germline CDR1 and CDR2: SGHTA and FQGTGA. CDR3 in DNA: TGTGCCAGCAGCCTACTAGATCCCAATGAGCAGTTCTTC. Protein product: CASSLLDPNEQFF.

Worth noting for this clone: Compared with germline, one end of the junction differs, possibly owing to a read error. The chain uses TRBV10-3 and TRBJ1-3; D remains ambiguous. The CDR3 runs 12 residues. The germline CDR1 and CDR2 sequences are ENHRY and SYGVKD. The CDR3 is CAISESIEGQLF. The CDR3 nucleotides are TGTGCCATCAGTGAGTCTATAGAGGGCCAACTCTTT.

The CDR3 loop is CASSRPIQIEAFF. In DNA form, the CDR3 reads TGTGCCAGCAGCCGACCGATCCAGATTGAAGCTTTCTTT. The genes are TRBV7-8 and TRBJ1-1; no reliable D call. Germline values: CDR1 SGHVS, CDR2 FQNEAQ. Trimming left V 5 bases short and J 7 bases short, with 14 bases between. The CDR3 length is 13 residues.

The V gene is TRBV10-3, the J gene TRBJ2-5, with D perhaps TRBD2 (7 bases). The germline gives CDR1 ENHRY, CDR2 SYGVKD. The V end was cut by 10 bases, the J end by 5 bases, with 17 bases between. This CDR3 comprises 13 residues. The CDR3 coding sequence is TGTGCCACCGAGGGGGAGGGGCGGGAGACCCAGTACTTC. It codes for CATEGEGRETQYF.

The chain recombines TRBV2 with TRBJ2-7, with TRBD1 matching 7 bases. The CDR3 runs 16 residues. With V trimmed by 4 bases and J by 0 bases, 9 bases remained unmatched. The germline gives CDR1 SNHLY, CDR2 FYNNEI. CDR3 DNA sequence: TGTGCCAGCAGTGCCGAACGGACAGGAAACTCCTACGAGCAGTACTTC. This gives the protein CASSAERTGNSYEQYF.

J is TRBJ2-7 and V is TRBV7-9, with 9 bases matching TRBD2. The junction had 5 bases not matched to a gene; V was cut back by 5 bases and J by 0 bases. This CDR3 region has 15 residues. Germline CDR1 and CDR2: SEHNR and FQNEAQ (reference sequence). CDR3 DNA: TGTGCCAGCAGCCATATTAGCGGGAGCTCCTACGAGCAGTACTTC. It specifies CASSHISGSSYEQYF.

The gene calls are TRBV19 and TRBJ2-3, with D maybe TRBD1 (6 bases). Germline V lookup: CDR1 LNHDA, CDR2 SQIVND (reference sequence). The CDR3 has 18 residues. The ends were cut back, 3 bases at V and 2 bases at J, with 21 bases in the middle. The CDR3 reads CASSMGKWRQESTDTQYF. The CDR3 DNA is TGTGCCAGTAGTATGGGGAAGTGGAGACAGGAATCCACAGATACGCAGTATTTT.

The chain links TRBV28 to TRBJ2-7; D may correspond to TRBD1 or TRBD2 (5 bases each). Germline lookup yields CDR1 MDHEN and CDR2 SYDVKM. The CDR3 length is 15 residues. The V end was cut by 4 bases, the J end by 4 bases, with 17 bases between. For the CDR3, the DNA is TGTGCCAGCAGTTCACACCGGGACGGGGTTTACGAGCAGTACTTC. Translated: CASSSHRDGVYEQYF. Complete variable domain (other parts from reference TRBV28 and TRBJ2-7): DVKVTQSSRYLVKRTGEKVFLECVQDMDHENMFWYRQDPGLGLRLIYFSYDVKMKEKGDIPEGYSVSREKKERFSLILESASTNQTSMYLCASSSHRDGVYEQYFGPGTRLTVT.

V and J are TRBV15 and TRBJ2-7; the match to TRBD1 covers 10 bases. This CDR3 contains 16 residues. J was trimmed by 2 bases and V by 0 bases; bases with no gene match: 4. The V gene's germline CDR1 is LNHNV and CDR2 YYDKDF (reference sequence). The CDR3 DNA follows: TGTGCCACCAGCAGAGAAGTGGGACAGGGGACCTACGAGCAGTACTTC. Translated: CATSREVGQGTYEQYF.

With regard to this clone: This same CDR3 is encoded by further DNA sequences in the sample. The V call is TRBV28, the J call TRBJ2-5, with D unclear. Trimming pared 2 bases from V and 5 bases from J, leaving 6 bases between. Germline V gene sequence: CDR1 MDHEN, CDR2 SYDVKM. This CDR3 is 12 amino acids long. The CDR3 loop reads CASSLISETQYF. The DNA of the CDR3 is TGTGCCAGCAGTTTAATATCTGAGACCCAGTACTTC.

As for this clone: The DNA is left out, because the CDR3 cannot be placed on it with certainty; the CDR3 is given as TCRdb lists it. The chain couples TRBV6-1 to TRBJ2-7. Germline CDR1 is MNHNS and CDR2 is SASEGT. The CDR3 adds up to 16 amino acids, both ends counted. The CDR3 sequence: CASSVPVFGSSYEQYF.

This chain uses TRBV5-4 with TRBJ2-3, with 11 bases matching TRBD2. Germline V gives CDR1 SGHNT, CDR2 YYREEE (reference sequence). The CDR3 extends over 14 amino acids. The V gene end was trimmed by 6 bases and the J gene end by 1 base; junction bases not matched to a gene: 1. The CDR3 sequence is CASMGLAGTDTQYF. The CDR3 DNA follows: TGTGCCAGCATGGGACTAGCGGGCACAGATACGCAGTATTTT.

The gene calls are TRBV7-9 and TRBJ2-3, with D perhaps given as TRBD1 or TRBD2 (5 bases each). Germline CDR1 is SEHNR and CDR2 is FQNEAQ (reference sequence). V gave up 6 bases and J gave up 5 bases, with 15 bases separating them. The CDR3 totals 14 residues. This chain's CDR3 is CASSQIGGGDTQYF. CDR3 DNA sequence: TGTGCCAGCAGTCAAATTGGGGGTGGAGATACGCAGTATTTT.

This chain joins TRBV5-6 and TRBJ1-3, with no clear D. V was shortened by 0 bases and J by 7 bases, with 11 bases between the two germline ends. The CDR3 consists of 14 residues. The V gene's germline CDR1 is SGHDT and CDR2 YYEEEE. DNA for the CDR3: TGTGCCAGCAGCTTGGGGGGAATAGCGAACACCATATATTTT. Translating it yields CASSLGGIANTIYF.